Each of the 12 T cell receptor beta chains below was sequenced from the same sample in a study of blood T cell repertoires in COVID-19. Sequenced by immunoSEQ multiplex PCR; TCRdb stores in-frame clones only, minus some. The sample consists of about 72,000 clones, roughly 80% of them appearing once. The sample comprised peripheral blood. The receptors here all came from a human donor in a cohort sampled during active COVID-19.

The rearrangement joins TRBV4-1 to TRBJ2-7; TRBD1 is a possible D gene (6 bases). Germline CDR1 MGHRA, CDR2 YSYEKL. CDR3 length: 14 amino acids. Trimming left V 6 bases short and J 0 bases short, with 12 bases between. CDR3 residues: CASSLDSRSYEQYF. Written as DNA, the CDR3 is TGCGCCAGCAGTTTGGACAGCCGCTCCTACGAGCAGTACTTC.

This chain links TRBV9 with TRBJ2-2; D not certain. Trimming removed 0 bases from V and 0 bases from J, with 6 bases in between. This CDR3 spans 15 amino acids. Germline values: CDR1 SGDLS, CDR2 YYNGEE. CDR3 nucleotides: TGTGCCAGCAGCGTAGACGGAGCGAACACCGGGGAGCTGTTTTTT. This encodes CASSVDGANTGELFF.

The chain combines TRBV18 with TRBJ2-7, with 8 bases identical to TRBD1. Germline V CDR1 and CDR2: KGHSH, LQKENI. The trim removed 6 bases at V and 6 bases at J, leaving 16 bases unmatched. The CDR3 spans 16 residues. The CDR3 bases are TGTGCCAGCTCCCGAACTGGACAGGGAAAAACGGGCGAGCAGTACTTC. Translating gives CASSRTGQGKTGEQYF.

This clone has a single count. The chain carries TRBV19 and TRBJ2-7; 11 nucleotides match TRBD2. Unmatched junction bases numbered 0, after V lost 3 bases and J lost 2 bases. The CDR3 is 14 residues long. Germline assignment: CDR1 LNHDA and CDR2 SQIVND (reference sequence). The DNA of the CDR3 is TGTGCCAGTAGTATGACTAGCGGGGCCTACGAGCAGTACTTC. Its protein is CASSMTSGAYEQYF.

This chain uses TRBV7-9 with TRBJ2-5, with TRBD1 matching 10 bases. This CDR3 region has 16 residues. J was trimmed by 3 bases and V by 5 bases; bases with no gene match: 9. Germline V gene lookup returns CDR1 SEHNR and CDR2 FQNEAQ (reference sequence). The CDR3 is CASSNGRTGGEETQYF. CDR3 bases: TGTGCCAGCAGCAACGGACGGACAGGGGGGGAAGAGACCCAGTACTTC.

The rearrangement links TRBV2 to TRBJ2-7; D remains unclear. V was shortened by 9 bases and J by 5 bases, with 14 bases between the two germline ends. CDR3 length: 12 amino acids. Germline CDR1 and CDR2: SNHLY and FYNNEI. In nucleotides, the CDR3 is TGTGCCAGTCAGAGCCCCAGCGACGAGCAGTACTTC. It specifies CASQSPSDEQYF.

This chain links TRBV25-1 with TRBJ1-1; a weak D match, TRBD1 (5 bases). The CDR3 extends over 15 amino acids. Per the germline V gene, CDR1 is MGHDK and CDR2 is SYGVNS. V was shortened by 6 bases and J by 1 base, with 15 bases between the two germline ends. CDR3: CASSPENQGNTEAFF. CDR3 nucleotides: TGTGCCAGCAGCCCCGAAAACCAGGGGAACACTGAAGCTTTCTTT.

V is TRBV12-3 or TRBV12-4 and J is TRBJ2-7, with 7 bases identical to TRBD1. The V gene end was trimmed by 6 bases and the J gene end by 3 bases; junction bases not matched to a gene: 5. The CDR3 loop spans 13 amino acids. The CDR3 is CASRRQGNYEQYF. The CDR3 DNA is TGTGCCAGCAGAAGACAGGGTAACTACGAGCAGTACTTC.

This chain joins TRBV18 and TRBJ1-1; 7 bases agree with TRBD1. The J segment lost 4 bases and the V segment lost 3 bases, leaving 5 bases of the junction unmatched. In germline, CDR1 is KGHSH, CDR2 LQKENI. CDR3 length equals 14 residues. The CDR3 DNA reads TGTGCCAGCTCACCGGGCAGGGGGAGCACTGAAGCTTTCTTT. The encoded protein is CASSPGRGSTEAFF.

The J gene is TRBJ2-4, the V gene TRBV12-3 or TRBV12-4; D not resolved. The V end lost 8 bases, the J end lost 1 base, and 3 bases lay between the germline ends. The CDR3 loop spans 11 amino acids. CDR3 DNA: TGTGCCAGCGGCGCCAAAAACATTCAGTACTTC. This encodes CASGAKNIQYF.

This chain connects TRBV6-5 to TRBJ2-7, with no clear D. The CDR3 covers 14 residues. Looked up from germline, CDR1 is MNHEY and CDR2 is SVGAGI. Trimming stripped 8 bases from V and 2 bases from J, with 16 bases between. CDR3 DNA: TGTGCCAGCCGCAAAACCCTTACTACCTACGAGCAGTACTTC. It specifies CASRKTLTTYEQYF.

The chain carries TRBV7-2 and TRBJ2-7; 9 nucleotides match TRBD1. The ends lost 4 bases at V and 2 bases at J; junction bases unmatched: 3. Looked up from germline, CDR1 is SGHTA and CDR2 is FQGNSA. There are 14 residues in the CDR3. The CDR3 DNA is TGTGCCAGCAGCTCATGGGACAGGGCCTACGAGCAGTACTTC. Protein sequence: CASSSWDRAYEQYF.